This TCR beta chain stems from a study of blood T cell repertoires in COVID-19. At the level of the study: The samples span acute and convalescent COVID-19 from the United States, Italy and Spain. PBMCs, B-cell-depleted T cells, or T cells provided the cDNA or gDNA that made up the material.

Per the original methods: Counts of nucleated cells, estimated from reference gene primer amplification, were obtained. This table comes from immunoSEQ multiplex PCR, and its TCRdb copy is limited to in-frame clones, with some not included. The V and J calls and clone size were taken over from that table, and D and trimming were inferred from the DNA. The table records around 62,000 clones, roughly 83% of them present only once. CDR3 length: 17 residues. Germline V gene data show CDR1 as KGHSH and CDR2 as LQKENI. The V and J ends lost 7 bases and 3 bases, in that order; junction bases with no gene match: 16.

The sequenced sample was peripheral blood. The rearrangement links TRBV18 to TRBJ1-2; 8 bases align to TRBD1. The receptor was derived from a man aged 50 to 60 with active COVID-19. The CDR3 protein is CASFSDEDREGDYGYTF. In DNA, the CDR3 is TGTGCCAGCTTTTCCGATGAGGACAGGGAAGGGGACTATGGCTACACCTTC.